The clone carrying this TCR beta chain was found a few times. This sample is part of a study of blood T cell repertoires in COVID-19. Study context: Acute and convalescent COVID-19 specimens originated in the United States, Italy and Spain. Sample material is recorded as cDNA or gDNA derived from T cells, B-cell-depleted T cells, or PBMCs.

Original methodology: It was from reference gene primer amplification that nucleated cell counts were estimated. Here immunoSEQ multiplex PCR was the method, and the copy in TCRdb shows in-frame clones only, minus some. V, J and clone size were drawn from that table, and D and trimming were deduced from the DNA. The data show more than 85,000 clones, roughly 88% seen once. This clonotype was obtained from a woman aged 80 or older with acute or convalescent COVID-19. Material: peripheral blood.

This chain's CDR3 is CASSILQGAYYGYTF. CDR3 DNA: TGTGCCAGTAGTATATTACAGGGGGCCTACTATGGCTACACCTTC. This rearrangement joins TRBV19 to TRBJ1-2; 9 nucleotides line up with TRBD1. Germline values: CDR1 LNHDA, CDR2 SQIVND (reference sequence). Trimming took 2 bases from V and 3 from J; bases not matched to a gene: 4. The CDR3 runs to 15 residues.